This paragraph covers one TCR beta chain sequence. Its antigen remains unknown. This CDR3 is built from 20 residues. Trimming took off 0 bases at V and 3 bases at J, with 24 bases between the two ends. The germline gives CDR1 LGHNA, CDR2 YSLEER. These data belong to a study of cytomegalovirus exposure and HLA in healthy donors. Study conclusions and caveats: The presence/absence work took it that sequencing depth was about the same across donors.

Use of 60 Vbeta and 13 Jbeta primers characterized the PCR. Sequenced by immunoSEQ multiplex PCR; TCRdb stores in-frame clones only, minus some. The sample carries over 90,000 clones, 65% to 85% recorded once. This sequence joins TRBV4-3 and TRBJ1-5; TRBD1 is a possible D gene (5 bases). Sequenced material: PBMCs. The sequence was collected from a woman aged 70-85 years in good health and CMV-seropositive. CDR3 loop: CASSQDWVSGRVGDNQPQHF. CDR3 bases: TGCGCCAGCAGCCAAGATTGGGTGTCGGGCAGGGTTGGTGACAATCAGCCCCAGCATTTT.